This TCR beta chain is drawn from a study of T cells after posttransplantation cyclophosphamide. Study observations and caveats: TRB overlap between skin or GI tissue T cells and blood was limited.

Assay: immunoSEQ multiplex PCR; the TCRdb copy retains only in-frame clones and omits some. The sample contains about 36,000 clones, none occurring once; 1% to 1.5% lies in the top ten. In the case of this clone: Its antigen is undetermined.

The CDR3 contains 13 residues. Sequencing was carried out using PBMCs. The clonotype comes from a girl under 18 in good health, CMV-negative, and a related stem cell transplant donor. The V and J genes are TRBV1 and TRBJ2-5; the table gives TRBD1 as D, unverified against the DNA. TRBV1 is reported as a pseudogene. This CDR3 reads CTSTARIQETQYF. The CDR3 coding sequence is TGCACCAGCACTGCCAGAATTCAAGAGACCCAGTACTTC.